Described below is a single T cell receptor beta chain sequence and its context. What it recognizes is unknown. This record belongs to a study of human versus mouse CDR3 diversity and MHC coevolution. Across the whole study: Valid reads per sample ranged from about 0.6 x 10^7 to 1.7 x 10^7.

Naive CD4 T cells were sorted as CD45RO-negative, CD62L-positive. Using immunoSEQ multiplex PCR, the repertoire was profiled, and TCRdb retains in-frame clones only, with some absent. The profile shows more than 60,000 clones, 92% of them singletons. The germline V gene has CDR1 KGHSH and CDR2 LQKENI. V was pared by 6 bases and J by 2 bases, with 11 bases between. This CDR3 comprises 13 residues. Study-level points and caveats: About 1.6 million TCR beta clonotypes were estimated for humans, the largest repertoire. Mice had fewer CDR3 deletions and insertions than humans on average.

This receptor was taken from a person aged 25 to 75 in good health. Sample: naive CD4+ T cells from blood. Noted subset: CD45RO-negative CD62L-positive naive CD4 T cells. The V and J genes are TRBV18 and TRBJ2-7; tentative D call: TRBD1 (5 bases). The CDR3 sequence is CASSIGVTYEQYF. The DNA for the CDR3 is TGTGCCAGCTCGATAGGGGTAACCTACGAGCAGTACTTC.